This T cell receptor beta chain was captured in a study of T-cell memory formation after mild COVID-19. Across the whole study: TCR clusters were mostly confined to one donor each.

The authors produced TCR alpha and TCR beta cDNA libraries with sample barcodes and UMIs by 5'RACE using constant-segment primers. Each CDR3 protein is one row after TCRdb ran MiXCR on the 5' RACE reads. The profile shows almost 350,000 distinct CDR3 sequences, about 20% of them singletons. Study-wide results and limits: Clones that contracted clustered mainly in CM and EM if CD4+ and in EMRA if CD8+. Certain responding clones were present in pre-infection memory, suggesting participation of cross-reactive memory.

This CDR3 comprises 12 residues. Looked up from germline, CDR1 is SEHNR and CDR2 is FQNEAQ (reference sequence). V gave up 5 bases and J gave up 2 bases, with 4 bases separating them. The table lists this clonotype with a few counts. No antigen is known for it. The chain couples TRBV7-9 to TRBJ2-1; D is undetermined. The source of this sequence is a man aged 18 to 29 who had mild COVID-19 (a few samples of this study predate the infection). Cell type and time point are not known. The sample consisted of PBMCs or a T cell subset sorted from them (not recorded which). CDR3 DNA sequence: TGTGCCAGCAGCCTCACCTACAATGAGCAGTTCTTC. Translating it yields CASSLTYNEQFF.